The source of this T cell receptor (beta chain) is a study of pediatric ulcerative colitis. The study's findings and limits: Total lymphocyte DNA, not sorted subsets, was the template. Acute severe colitis showed lower rectal diversity from clonal expansions.

The diagnostic colonoscopy in ulcerative colitis patients preceded any immunosuppressive treatment. Repertoires were generated with immunoSEQ multiplex PCR, while TCRdb's copy carries only in-frame clones and drops some. The sample lists tens of thousands of clones; 75% to 90% were seen once. Comment on this clone: Its target is not known.

The specimen sequenced was blood. The TCR was taken from a girl aged 5 to 17 with moderate ulcerative colitis.

The CDR3 nucleotides are TGTGCCAGTAGTATCTCAAAACAGGGGGCTAACTATGGCTACACCTTC. Its protein is CASSISKQGANYGYTF. The rearrangement joins TRBV19 to TRBJ1-2, with TRBD1 matching 8 bases. The CDR3 consists of 16 residues. J was trimmed by 0 bases and V by 3 bases; bases with no gene match: 6. Looked up from germline, CDR1 is LNHDA and CDR2 is SQIVND (reference sequence).